Listed here are 26 T cell receptor beta chains from one sample, sequenced in a study of T cells in Graves' hyperthyroidism and ophthalmopathy. TCR beta CDR3 sequences were amplified from RNA transcripts. During a first-round RT-PCR of the TCR CDR3, the HTBI primer set was used. TCRdb recomputed calls from the multiplex PCR reads with MiXCR, one row per CDR3 protein. The sample yields some 800,000 distinct CDR3 sequences, roughly 40% seen once. What was sequenced was blood. Every receptor here comes from a young man with Graves' hyperthyroidism.

The chain joins TRBV7-2 to TRBJ1-4, with unresolved D. CDR1 and CDR2 from the germline V gene are SGHTA and FQGNSA. V lost 6 bases, J lost 3 bases, and 14 bases lay in between. The CDR3 sequence is 15 residues long. CDR3 sequence (DNA): TGTGCCAGCAGTTTACGAGGGTGGCCTAATGAAAAACTGTTTTTT. Translating gives CASSLRGWPNEKLFF.

The chain carries TRBV29-1 and TRBJ1-3; 7 bases match TRBD1. The V segment lost 5 bases and the J segment 3 bases; nucleotides outside the gene matches: 4. Germline CDR1 reads SQVTM; CDR2 reads ANQGSEA. This CDR3 comprises 13 residues. In DNA form, the CDR3 reads TGCAGCGTTCGGGACAGTGATGGAAACACCATATATTTT. This sequence encodes CSVRDSDGNTIYF. Combining the CDR3 with reference TRBV29-1 and TRBJ1-3 gives the whole variable domain SAVISQKPSRDICQRGTSLTIQCQVDSQVTMMFWYRQQPGQSLTLIATANQGSEATYESGFVIDKFPISRPNLTFSTLTVSNMSPEDSSIYLCSVRDSDGNTIYFGEGSWLTVV.

The rearrangement joins TRBV2 to TRBJ2-5; TRBD2 agrees at 9 bases. V dropped 5 bases and J dropped 7; count of bases not matched to a gene: 14. The CDR3 runs to 16 residues. Germline CDR1 SNHLY, CDR2 FYNNEI. CDR3 DNA: TGTGCCAGCAGTCCAAGTGTTAGCGGGGGCTCGGGGACCCAGTACTTC. This encodes CASSPSVSGGSGTQYF. Based on the CDR3 plus reference TRBV2 and TRBJ2-5, the full variable domain is EPEVTQTPSHQVTQMGQEVILRCVPISNHLYFYWYRQILGQKVEFLVSFYNNEISEKSEIFDDQFSVERPDGSNFTLKIRSTKLEDSAMYFCASSPSVSGGSGTQYFGPGTRLLVL.

This chain joins TRBV28 and TRBJ1-5; D not certain. V dropped 4 bases and J dropped 3 bases, with 16 bases sitting between them. The CDR3 covers 16 residues. CDR1 is MDHEN and CDR2 is SYDVKM in the germline V gene. In nucleotides, the CDR3 is TGTGCCAGCAGTTCCTTTTCGAAGTTAAACAATCAGCCCCAGCATTTT. This gives the protein CASSSFSKLNNQPQHF. Full variable domain (missing parts from reference TRBV28 and TRBJ1-5): DVKVTQSSRYLVKRTGEKVFLECVQDMDHENMFWYRQDPGLGLRLIYFSYDVKMKEKGDIPEGYSVSREKKERFSLILESASTNQTSMYLCASSSFSKLNNQPQHFGDGTRLSIL.

About this clonotype: This CDR3 is missing its conserved last phenylalanine or tryptophan, likely due to a read error. The limits of the CDR3 on the DNA are not certain, so only TCRdb's listed CDR3 is given. J is TRBJ2-5 and V is TRBV10-1; no check of the table's D call, TRBD1, against the DNA was made. From germline, CDR1 is WNHNN and CDR2 SYGVQD (reference sequence). The CDR3 extends over 11 residues, inclusive of both ends. The CDR3 loop reads CASSEGRGPNT.

This chain connects TRBV20-1 to TRBJ2-6; the D is unclear. The CDR3 is 16 amino acids. Trimming removed 1 base at V and 4 bases at J, with 14 bases between. Germline assignment: CDR1 DFQATT and CDR2 SNEGSKA (reference sequence). The CDR3 is CSARGGEVWGANVLTF. The CDR3 DNA sequence: TGCAGTGCTAGAGGGGGTGAAGTGTGGGGGGCCAACGTCCTGACTTTC.

J is TRBJ2-5 and V is TRBV7-2; D uncertain. The CDR3 sequence is 16 residues long. Looked up from germline, CDR1 is SGHTA and CDR2 is FQGNSA. Between the trimmed V and J ends, which lost 4 bases and 4 bases, there was a span of 19 bases. In DNA, the CDR3 is TGTGCCAGCAGCTCTTCCCTGATTGGGTTGGGAGAGACCCAGTACTTC. Its translation: CASSSSLIGLGETQYF.

The chain recombines TRBV20-1 with TRBJ2-7; TRBD2 aligns across 14 bases. The CDR3 spans 16 residues. CDR1 DFQATT and CDR2 SNEGSKA come from the germline V gene (reference sequence). V lost 7 bases to trimming and J lost 3 bases; unmatched junction nucleotides: 11. Here the CDR3 reads CSGSGLAGGEGYEQYF. For the CDR3, the DNA is TGCAGTGGTAGTGGACTAGCGGGAGGTGAGGGCTACGAGCAGTACTTC.

V and J are TRBV5-4 and TRBJ1-2, with 7 nucleotides matching TRBD1. Trimming cost V 4 bases and J 7 bases; bases outside gene matches: 13. The CDR3 loop spans 15 amino acids. Germline loops: CDR1 SGHNT, CDR2 YYREEE (reference sequence). The CDR3 is CASSQPSTDRAGYTF. DNA for the CDR3: TGTGCCAGCAGCCAACCTTCCACCGACAGGGCTGGCTACACCTTC.

The gene calls are TRBV2 and TRBJ1-1, with 10 bases identical to TRBD1. CDR1 and CDR2 (germline): SNHLY, FYNNEI. Trimming removed 3 bases from V and 0 bases from J; junction bases left unmatched: 4. CDR3 length: 16 residues. CDR3 loop: CASSERDRGVNTEAFF. The CDR3 bases are TGTGCCAGCAGTGAGAGGGACAGGGGCGTGAACACTGAAGCTTTCTTT.

The rearrangement uses TRBV2 and TRBJ1-2, with 7 bases identical to TRBD1. Germline CDR1 reads SNHLY; CDR2 reads FYNNEI. The V and J ends lost 8 bases and 8 bases, in that order; junction bases with no gene match: 14. CDR3 length equals 14 residues. The CDR3 here is CASLRTGRARGYTF. For the CDR3, the DNA is TGTGCCAGCCTCCGGACAGGCCGGGCTAGGGGCTACACCTTC.

V gene TRBV7-9 combines with J gene TRBJ2-5; D is unresolved. This CDR3 contains 14 residues. Trimming took off 1 base at V and 3 bases at J, with 9 bases between the two ends. Germline V lookup: CDR1 SEHNR, CDR2 FQNEAQ (reference sequence). CDR3 protein: CASSLVGQEETQYF. CDR3 coding DNA: TGTGCCAGCAGCTTAGTCGGGCAAGAAGAGACCCAGTACTTC. Based on the CDR3 plus reference TRBV7-9 and TRBJ2-5, the full variable domain is DTGVSQNPRHKITKRGQNVTFRCDPISEHNRLYWYRQTLGQGPEFLTYFQNEAQLEKSRLLSDRFSAERPKGSFSTLEIQRTEQGDSAMYLCASSLVGQEETQYFGPGTRLLVL.

This clonotype was picked up a small number of times. CDR3 in DNA: TGTGCCAGTAGTATAGAGAGTAGCGGGACCAGGACCGGGGCCAACGTCCTGACTTTC. Translating it yields CASSIESSGTRTGANVLTF. The V call is TRBV19, the J call TRBJ2-6; 8 bases align to TRBD2. Germline-derived CDR1 and CDR2 are LNHDA and SQIVND (reference sequence). This CDR3 has 19 amino acids. V dropped 0 bases and J dropped 4; count of bases not matched to a gene: 11.

For this clonotype: Relative to the germline gene, one junction end is altered; a read error may explain this. This chain uses TRBV7-3 with TRBJ1-2; no definite D call. CDR3 length: 16 amino acids. Looked up from germline, CDR1 is SGHTA and CDR2 is FQGTGA. The CDR3 reads CASSQGHLSGNYGYTF. The DNA for the CDR3 is TGCGCCAGCAGCCAAGGGCATTTGAGCGGTAACTATGGCTACACCTTC.

Points on this clonotype: The final CDR3 position lacks the conserved phenylalanine or tryptophan, pointing to a likely read error. This chain joins TRBV5-4 and TRBJ2-7; D remains ambiguous. Germline-derived CDR1 and CDR2 are SGHNT and YYREEE (reference sequence). CDR3 size: 13 residues. V lost 0 bases to trimming and J lost 5 bases, with 9 bases between them. The CDR3 DNA is TGTGCCAGCAGCTTGGCTCTTTTAGACGAGCAGTACCTC. Translated, it gives CASSLALLDEQYL.

CDR3 nucleotide sequence: TGTGCCAGCAGGACTTCCCCAGGGGGTGGCAATCAGCCCCAGCATTTT. Translating gives CASRTSPGGGNQPQHF. The chain joins TRBV10-3 to TRBJ1-5; 7 bases line up with TRBD1. This CDR3 has 16 residues. V trimming: 10 bases; J trimming: 2 bases; junction bases outside the gene matches: 14. CDR1 ENHRY and CDR2 SYGVKD come from the germline V gene.

This clonotype was seen more than once but under ten times. The chain carries TRBV25-1 and TRBJ1-2; no reliable D call. The CDR3 is 13 amino acids. Germline V gene sequence: CDR1 MGHDK, CDR2 SYGVNS. V dropped 5 bases and J dropped 2 bases, with 9 bases sitting between them. CDR3 sequence reads: CASSHGWNYGYTF. The CDR3 DNA reads TGTGCCAGCAGTCACGGATGGAACTATGGCTACACCTTC.

The chain uses TRBV15 and TRBJ1-5; D ambiguous. Germline-derived CDR1 and CDR2 are LNHNV and YYDKDF (reference sequence). CDR3 length equals 13 residues. V lost 3 bases and J lost 14, with 17 bases in between. CDR3 in amino acids: CATSRGDGNYEHF. The DNA for the CDR3 is TGTGCCACCAGCAGGGGCGACGGGAACTACGAGCATTTT.

V and J are TRBV20-1 and TRBJ1-5, with TRBD1 matching 8 bases. The CDR3 runs 12 residues. Germline-derived CDR1 and CDR2 are DFQATT and SNEGSKA (reference sequence). The CDR3 region is CREGQGNQPQHF. CDR3 DNA: TGCAGGGAAGGACAGGGAAATCAGCCCCAGCATTTT.

The gene calls are TRBV4-1 and TRBJ2-5, with a tentative D call TRBD2 (6 bases). V was pared by 1 base and J by 5 bases, with 14 bases between. This CDR3 has 15 amino acids. Germline values: CDR1 MGHRA, CDR2 YSYEKL. The CDR3, as DNA: TGCGCCAGCAGCCAAGGAATGGCTAGCGATGAGACCCAGTACTTC. Its protein is CASSQGMASDETQYF.

The chain carries TRBV5-1 and TRBJ2-5, with 12 bases aligning to TRBD2. The V and J ends lost 2 bases and 4 bases, in that order; junction bases with no gene match: 9. The length of the CDR3 is 17 residues. CDR1 SGHRS and CDR2 YFSETQ come from the germline V gene. The CDR3, as DNA: TGCGCCAGCAGCTTTGACCTAGCGGGGGGGCTTGGAGAGACCCAGTACTTC. This sequence encodes CASSFDLAGGLGETQYF.

V usage is TRBV5-1 and J usage is TRBJ2-7; no definite D call. V lost 0 bases to trimming and J lost 5 bases, with 15 bases between them. The CDR3 is made up of 15 amino acids. CDR1 is SGHRS, CDR2 YFSETQ, per germline. The CDR3 DNA follows: TGCGCCAGCAGCTTGGGGCGTAATTCGGGTGACGAGCAGTACTTC. This codes for CASSLGRNSGDEQYF.

V usage is TRBV7-4 and J usage is TRBJ1-5, with D unclear. Germline values: CDR1 SGHVT, CDR2 SQSDAQ. Trimming took off 2 bases at V and 3 bases at J, with 11 bases between the two ends. The CDR3 consists of 15 residues. The CDR3 loop is CASSLRSSTNQPQHF. The CDR3 nucleotides are TGTGCCAGCAGCTTACGGAGCTCCACCAATCAGCCCCAGCATTTT.

A note on this clonotype: Compared with germline, one end of the junction differs, possibly owing to a read error. The chain carries TRBV24-1 and TRBJ2-7; D is ambiguous. CDR1 and CDR2 from the germline V gene are KGHDR and SFDVKD. This CDR3 has 13 residues. CDR3 DNA sequence: TGTGCCAGCAGCTTGGGAAGGGCCCACGAGCAGTGCTTC. It is translated as CASSLGRAHEQCF.

In its sample, this clonotype was seen many times. This chain connects TRBV19 to TRBJ1-6, with a possible D match to TRBD1 (6 bases). The germline V gene encodes CDR1 LNHDA and CDR2 SQIVND (reference sequence). This CDR3 has 13 residues. The V end was cut by 9 bases, the J end by 9 bases, with 15 bases between. The CDR3 sequence is CASNRAPGSPLHF. Written as DNA, the CDR3 is TGTGCCAGCAACAGGGCCCCAGGTTCACCCCTCCACTTT.

With regard to this clonotype: The junction and the germline gene differ at one end; a read error may be behind it. The J gene is TRBJ2-2, the V gene TRBV30, with D perhaps given as TRBD1 or TRBD2 (5 bases each). CDR3 length equals 12 residues. Germline V gene sequence: CDR1 GTSNPN, CDR2 SVGIG (reference sequence). The CDR3 is CAWSRGTGELIF. The CDR3 DNA follows: TGTGCCTGGAGTAGGGGTACCGGGGAGCTGATTTTT. The full variable domain, in which reference TRBV30 and TRBJ2-2 provide the parts outside the CDR3, is SQTIHQWPATLVQPVGSPLSLECTVEGTSNPNLYWYRQAAGRGLQLLFYSVGIGQISSEVPQNLSASRPQDRQFILSSKKLLLSDSGFYLCAWSRGTGELIFGEGSRLTVL.